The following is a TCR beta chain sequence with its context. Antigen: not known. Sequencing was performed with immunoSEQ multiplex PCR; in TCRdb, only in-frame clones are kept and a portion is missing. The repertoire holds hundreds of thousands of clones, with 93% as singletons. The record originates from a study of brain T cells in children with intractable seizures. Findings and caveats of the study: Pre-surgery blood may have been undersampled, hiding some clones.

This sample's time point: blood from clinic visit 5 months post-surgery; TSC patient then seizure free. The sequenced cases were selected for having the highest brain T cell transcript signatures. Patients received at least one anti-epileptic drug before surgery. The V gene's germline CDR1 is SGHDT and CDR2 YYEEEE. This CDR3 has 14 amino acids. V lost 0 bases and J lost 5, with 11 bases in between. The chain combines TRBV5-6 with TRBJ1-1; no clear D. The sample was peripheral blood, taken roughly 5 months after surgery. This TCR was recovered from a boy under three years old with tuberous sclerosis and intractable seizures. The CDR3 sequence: CASSLGHASTEAFF. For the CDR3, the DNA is TGTGCCAGCAGCTTGGGCCATGCCTCTACTGAAGCTTTCTTT.